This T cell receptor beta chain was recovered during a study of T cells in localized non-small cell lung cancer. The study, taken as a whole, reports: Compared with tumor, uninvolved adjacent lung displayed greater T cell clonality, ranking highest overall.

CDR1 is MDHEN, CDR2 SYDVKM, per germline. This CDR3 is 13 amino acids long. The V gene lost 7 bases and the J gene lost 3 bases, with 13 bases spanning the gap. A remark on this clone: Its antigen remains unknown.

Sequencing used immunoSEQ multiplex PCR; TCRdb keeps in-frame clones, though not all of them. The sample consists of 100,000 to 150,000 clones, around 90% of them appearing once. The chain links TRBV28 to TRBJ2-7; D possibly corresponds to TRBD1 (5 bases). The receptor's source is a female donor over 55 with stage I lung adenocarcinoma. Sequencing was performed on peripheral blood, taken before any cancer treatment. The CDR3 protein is CASTPGNGYEQYF. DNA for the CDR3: TGTGCCAGCACCCCAGGGAATGGCTACGAGCAGTACTTC.